The 29 T cell receptor beta chains below all came from one sample that was sequenced in a study of shared clonotypes between healthy human individuals. Here immunoSEQ multiplex PCR was the method, and the copy in TCRdb shows in-frame clones only, minus some. The sample carries approximately 530,000 clones, roughly 95% recorded once. The sequenced sample consisted of naive CD4+ T cells sorted from blood. Subset denoted: CD45RA+ positively selected. These receptors all stem from a young woman in good health.

This chain uses TRBV5-6 with TRBJ1-4, with D hard to call. Trimming stripped 3 bases from V and 0 bases from J, with 9 bases between. This CDR3 is 15 amino acids long. CDR1 and CDR2 from the germline V gene are SGHDT and YYEEEE. The CDR3 bases are TGTGCCAGCAGCTCTAAGACCACAACTAATGAAAAACTGTTTTTT. This translates into CASSSKTTTNEKLFF.

V gene TRBV7-7 combines with J gene TRBJ2-7, with D possibly TRBD2 on 6 matching bases. This CDR3 has 14 residues. With 5 bases removed from V and 6 bases from J, the gap between germline ends came to 17 bases. In germline, CDR1 is SSHAT, CDR2 FNYEAQ (reference sequence). CDR3 in DNA: TGTGCCAGCAGCCGTATCATAACCGGGGGCGAGCAGTACTTC. As protein: CASSRIITGGEQYF.

The chain carries TRBV11-2 and TRBJ2-7, with 12 bases that match TRBD2. CDR3 length: 15 amino acids. CDR1 is SGHAT, CDR2 FQNNGV, per germline. V was clipped by 4 bases and J by 4 bases; unmatched bases: 5. In nucleotides, the CDR3 is TGTGCCAGCAGCTCAGGACTAGCGGGGATATACGAGCAGTACTTC. Protein product: CASSSGLAGIYEQYF.

Note on this clone: Other DNA sequences within the sample encode an identical CDR3. The V call is TRBV15, the J call TRBJ1-4; a weak D match, TRBD1 (6 bases). The V and J ends lost 1 base and 5 bases respectively, with 8 bases between them. CDR3 size: 14 residues. CDR1 and CDR2 from the germline V gene are LNHNV and YYDKDF (reference sequence). This CDR3 is CATSRGQGNEKLFF. CDR3 DNA sequence: TGTGCCACCAGCAGAGGTCAGGGGAATGAAAAACTGTTTTTT.

The V and J genes are TRBV30 and TRBJ2-7; the match to TRBD2 covers 7 bases. J was trimmed by 5 bases and V by 5 bases; bases with no gene match: 15. The CDR3 runs 15 residues. Germline CDR1 is GTSNPN and CDR2 is SVGIG (reference sequence). CDR3 DNA: TGTGCCTGGGTTCTGAAGCGGGACGCTATTAACGAGCAGTACTTC. This gives the protein CAWVLKRDAINEQYF.

The chain joins TRBV28 to TRBJ2-7; D may be TRBD1 or TRBD2 (5 bases each). Between the trimmed V and J ends, which lost 6 bases and 5 bases, there was a span of 14 bases. Germline lookup yields CDR1 MDHEN and CDR2 SYDVKM. This CDR3 spans 13 amino acids. The CDR3 here is CASRRPGTHEQYF. CDR3 nucleotides: TGTGCCAGCAGAAGGCCCGGGACCCACGAGCAGTACTTC.

This rearrangement joins TRBV5-1 to TRBJ2-3; 8 nucleotides match TRBD1. The V gene end was trimmed by 3 bases and the J gene end by 3 bases; junction bases not matched to a gene: 6. The germline V gene has CDR1 SGHRS and CDR2 YFSETQ. The CDR3 covers 15 residues. DNA for the CDR3: TGCGCCAGCAGCTCAATGACAGGGGCAACAGATACGCAGTATTTT. Amino acids: CASSSMTGATDTQYF.

The V call is TRBV5-1, the J call TRBJ2-2; D may be TRBD1 or TRBD2 (6 bases each). CDR3 length: 16 amino acids. Trimming stripped 4 bases from V and 3 bases from J, with 16 bases between. Germline lookup yields CDR1 SGHRS and CDR2 YFSETQ. CDR3 bases: TGCGCCAGCAGCCAAGCCCCCGGGGGCGACACCGGGGAGCTGTTTTTT. Residues: CASSQAPGGDTGELFF.

The gene calls are TRBV7-6 and TRBJ2-2; 13 bases align to TRBD2. The CDR3 contains 17 residues. The V gene's germline CDR1 is SGHVS and CDR2 FNYEAQ. V shed 3 bases and J 5 bases; nucleotides not matched to a gene: 6. The CDR3 loop reads CASSLSGLAGETGELFF. The DNA of the CDR3 is TGTGCCAGCAGCTTGTCCGGACTAGCGGGAGAGACCGGGGAGCTGTTTTTT.

The chain uses TRBV7-2 and TRBJ2-1; 10 nucleotides agree with TRBD1. Trimming took 5 bases from V and 1 from J; bases not matched to a gene: 14. Germline values: CDR1 SGHTA, CDR2 FQGNSA. The CDR3 is 19 amino acids. The CDR3 bases are TGTGCCAGCAGCATTTCGGCACTGACAGGGGGCATTTCCTACAATGAGCAGTTCTTC. Translation: CASSISALTGGISYNEQFF. Supplemented by reference TRBV7-2 and TRBJ2-1, the full variable domain reads GAGVSQSPSNKVTEKGKDVELRCDPISGHTALYWYRQSLGQGLEFLIYFQGNSAPDKSGLPSDRFSAERTGGSVSTLTIQRTQQEDSAVYLCASSISALTGGISYNEQFFGPGTRLTVL.

This rearrangement joins TRBV4-1 to TRBJ2-7; D remains unclear. The CDR3 has 16 residues. Trimming cost V 1 base and J 0 bases, with 13 bases left between them. Looked up from germline, CDR1 is MGHRA and CDR2 is YSYEKL. For the CDR3, the DNA is TGCGCCAGCAGCCAAGTTGGTGCCATCGCCTCCTACGAGCAGTACTTC. Encoded protein: CASSQVGAIASYEQYF.

V gene TRBV9 combines with J gene TRBJ1-1; D may be TRBD1 (5 bases). CDR1 SGDLS and CDR2 YYNGEE come from the germline V gene. V gave up 0 bases and J gave up 11 bases, with 14 bases separating them. There are 13 residues in the CDR3. CDR3 in DNA: TGTGCCAGCAGCGTAGATCCTCAGGGCGCGGCTTTCTTT. It is translated as CASSVDPQGAAFF.

V gene TRBV28 combines with J gene TRBJ2-7, with TRBD2 as a possible D gene (5 bases). Trimming took 1 base from V and 5 from J, leaving 12 bases between them. The CDR3 loop spans 14 amino acids. From germline, CDR1 is MDHEN and CDR2 SYDVKM. The CDR3, as DNA: TGTGCCAGCAGTTTATCGGGGTTTTCCCACGAGCAGTACTTC. Its translation is CASSLSGFSHEQYF.

This chain links TRBV9 with TRBJ2-3; D gene unclear. Trimming removed 0 bases from V and 0 bases from J, with 8 bases in between. This CDR3 has 15 amino acids. CDR1 and CDR2 from the germline V gene are SGDLS and YYNGEE. The CDR3 coding sequence is TGTGCCAGCAGCGTAGTGGCAGCTAGCACAGATACGCAGTATTTT. It specifies CASSVVAASTDTQYF.

This chain uses TRBV5-4 with TRBJ1-1; D is unclear. This CDR3 has 12 amino acids. The V gene lost 0 bases and the J gene lost 11 bases, with 11 bases spanning the gap. CDR1 and CDR2 (germline): SGHNT, YYREEE (reference sequence). CDR3 region: CASSLGAGRAFF. DNA for the CDR3: TGTGCCAGCAGCTTGGGGGCTGGTAGGGCTTTCTTT.

The gene calls are TRBV9 and TRBJ2-5; 7 bases agree with TRBD1. This CDR3 comprises 15 residues. CDR1 is SGDLS and CDR2 is YYNGEE in the germline V gene. The trim removed 2 bases at V and 5 bases at J, leaving 9 bases unmatched. CDR3 amino acids: CASSVGDSSVETQYF. The CDR3 DNA sequence: TGTGCCAGCAGCGTTGGGGACAGTTCCGTGGAGACCCAGTACTTC. The variable domain in full, completed from reference TRBV9 and TRBJ2-5, reads DSGVTQTPKHLITATGQRVTLRCSPRSGDLSVYWYQQSLDQGLQFLIQYYNGEERAKGNILERFSAQQFPDLHSELNLSSLELGDSALYFCASSVGDSSVETQYFGPGTRLLVL.

The rearrangement joins TRBV10-3 to TRBJ1-2; the D gene is possibly TRBD1 (6 bases). Trimming took 4 bases from V and 7 from J, leaving 13 bases between them. CDR3 length: 13 amino acids. The germline gives CDR1 ENHRY, CDR2 SYGVKD. In nucleotides, the CDR3 is TGTGCCATCAGTGCCGGGCAGGGGTCTGGCTACACCTTC. Encoded protein: CAISAGQGSGYTF.

This clone is a singleton in its sample. This chain joins TRBV5-1 and TRBJ2-3, with no clear D. The V and J ends lost 2 bases and 0 bases respectively, with 10 bases between them. CDR1 SGHRS and CDR2 YFSETQ come from the germline V gene. There are 15 residues in the CDR3. This CDR3 reads CASSFWPNSTDTQYF. CDR3 sequence (DNA): TGCGCCAGCAGCTTTTGGCCAAATAGCACAGATACGCAGTATTTT. The full variable domain, with the rest looked up from reference TRBV5-1 and TRBJ2-3, is KAGVTQTPRYLIKTRGQQVTLSCSPISGHRSVSWYQQTPGQGLQFLFEYFSETQRNKGNFPGRFSGRQFSNSRSEMNVSTLELGDSALYLCASSFWPNSTDTQYFGPGTRLTVL.

Comment on this clone: This CDR3 is also generated by other DNA sequences in the sample. The chain carries TRBV19 and TRBJ2-3; D is unclear. The CDR3 length is 12 residues. Germline assignment: CDR1 LNHDA and CDR2 SQIVND (reference sequence). V was shortened by 2 bases and J by 6 bases, with 6 bases between the two germline ends. In nucleotides, the CDR3 is TGTGCCAGTAGTATAAGTGTGGATACGCAGTATTTT. Translated, it gives CASSISVDTQYF.

The chain couples TRBV2 to TRBJ2-7; D unclear. Trimming shortened V by 8 bases and J by 8 bases, and 25 bases separated the two germline ends. The CDR3 consists of 15 residues. The V gene's germline CDR1 is SNHLY and CDR2 FYNNEI. The CDR3 is CASRLGETREVKQYF. CDR3 bases: TGTGCCAGCCGACTCGGTGAGACTCGAGAAGTCAAGCAGTACTTC.

The CDR3 DNA reads as TGTGCCAGTAGTATGTACGAGACGGGAAACTATGGCTACACCTTC. Translated, it gives CASSMYETGNYGYTF. This chain joins TRBV19 and TRBJ1-2; D is unclear. Germline values: CDR1 LNHDA, CDR2 SQIVND (reference sequence). This CDR3 region has 15 residues. V lost 3 bases to trimming and J lost 2 bases, with 13 bases between them.

The gene calls are TRBV7-9 and TRBJ2-1; 7 bases line up with TRBD1. CDR3 length equals 18 residues. Germline trimming cut 2 bases from V and 8 bases from J; bases unmatched to any gene: 18. From germline, CDR1 is SEHNR and CDR2 FQNEAQ (reference sequence). CDR3 coding DNA: TGTGCCAGCAGCTTATCTTTGATCCGACAGGGAAGAATCGATGAGCAGTTCTTC. Encoded protein: CASSLSLIRQGRIDEQFF.

This clone occurred once. The CDR3 is CASRGSAGNSPLHF. CDR3 coding DNA: TGTGCCAGCAGGGGATCCGCGGGTAATTCACCCCTCCACTTT. The V call is TRBV25-1, the J call TRBJ1-6; D not resolved. This CDR3 comprises 14 residues. CDR1 is MGHDK and CDR2 is SYGVNS in the germline V gene. V shed 6 bases and J shed 6 bases, with 12 bases lying between them.

The gene calls are TRBV18 and TRBJ2-7, with TRBD1 matching over 7 bases. Trimming at V came to 1 base and at J to 4 bases, leaving 7 bases not matched to a gene. This CDR3 region has 15 residues. Germline loops: CDR1 KGHSH, CDR2 LQKENI. The CDR3 nucleotides read TGTGCCAGCTCACCACGGAAGGGGGCGTCGTACGAGCAGTACTTC. It specifies CASSPRKGASYEQYF.

The gene calls are TRBV18 and TRBJ2-7, with D unresolved. With 0 bases removed from V and 3 bases from J, the gap between germline ends came to 12 bases. The CDR3 consists of 15 residues. Germline V lookup: CDR1 KGHSH, CDR2 LQKENI. In DNA form, the CDR3 reads TGTGCCAGCTCACCACCTAACGTACATGACTACGAGCAGTACTTC. The encoded protein is CASSPPNVHDYEQYF.

The rearrangement uses TRBV4-1 and TRBJ2-3; TRBD1 agrees at 8 bases. Per the germline V gene, CDR1 is MGHRA and CDR2 is YSYEKL. V was clipped by 1 base and J by 1 base; unmatched bases: 4. CDR3 length equals 16 residues. The CDR3 sequence is CASSQGGRGRTDTQYF. CDR3 in DNA: TGCGCCAGCAGCCAAGGCGGCAGGGGGCGCACAGATACGCAGTATTTT.

The chain is built from TRBV27 and TRBJ2-7; TRBD1 agrees at 9 bases. V lost 3 bases to trimming and J lost 7 bases; unmatched junction nucleotides: 7. Per the germline V gene, CDR1 is MNHEY and CDR2 is SMNVEV (reference sequence). This CDR3 contains 14 residues. This chain's CDR3 is CASSFGQGTREQYF. In nucleotides, the CDR3 is TGTGCCAGCAGTTTCGGACAGGGGACTCGGGAGCAGTACTTC.

The chain links TRBV19 to TRBJ2-3; 11 nucleotides align to TRBD1. V was clipped by 5 bases and J by 0 bases; unmatched bases: 1. The CDR3 totals 15 residues. The V gene's germline CDR1 is LNHDA and CDR2 SQIVND (reference sequence). CDR3 nucleotides: TGTGCCAGTAGTGGGGACAGGGGGAGCACAGATACGCAGTATTTT. Encoded protein: CASSGDRGSTDTQYF.

This chain links TRBV29-1 with TRBJ2-2, with D perhaps matching TRBD2 (5 bases). Trimming pared 3 bases from V and 1 base from J, leaving 6 bases between. The CDR3 sequence is 13 residues long. Germline V gene data show CDR1 as SQVTM and CDR2 as ANQGSEA. In DNA form, the CDR3 reads TGCAGCGTTGACGGGATGAACACCGGGGAGCTGTTTTTT. Translating it yields CSVDGMNTGELFF.